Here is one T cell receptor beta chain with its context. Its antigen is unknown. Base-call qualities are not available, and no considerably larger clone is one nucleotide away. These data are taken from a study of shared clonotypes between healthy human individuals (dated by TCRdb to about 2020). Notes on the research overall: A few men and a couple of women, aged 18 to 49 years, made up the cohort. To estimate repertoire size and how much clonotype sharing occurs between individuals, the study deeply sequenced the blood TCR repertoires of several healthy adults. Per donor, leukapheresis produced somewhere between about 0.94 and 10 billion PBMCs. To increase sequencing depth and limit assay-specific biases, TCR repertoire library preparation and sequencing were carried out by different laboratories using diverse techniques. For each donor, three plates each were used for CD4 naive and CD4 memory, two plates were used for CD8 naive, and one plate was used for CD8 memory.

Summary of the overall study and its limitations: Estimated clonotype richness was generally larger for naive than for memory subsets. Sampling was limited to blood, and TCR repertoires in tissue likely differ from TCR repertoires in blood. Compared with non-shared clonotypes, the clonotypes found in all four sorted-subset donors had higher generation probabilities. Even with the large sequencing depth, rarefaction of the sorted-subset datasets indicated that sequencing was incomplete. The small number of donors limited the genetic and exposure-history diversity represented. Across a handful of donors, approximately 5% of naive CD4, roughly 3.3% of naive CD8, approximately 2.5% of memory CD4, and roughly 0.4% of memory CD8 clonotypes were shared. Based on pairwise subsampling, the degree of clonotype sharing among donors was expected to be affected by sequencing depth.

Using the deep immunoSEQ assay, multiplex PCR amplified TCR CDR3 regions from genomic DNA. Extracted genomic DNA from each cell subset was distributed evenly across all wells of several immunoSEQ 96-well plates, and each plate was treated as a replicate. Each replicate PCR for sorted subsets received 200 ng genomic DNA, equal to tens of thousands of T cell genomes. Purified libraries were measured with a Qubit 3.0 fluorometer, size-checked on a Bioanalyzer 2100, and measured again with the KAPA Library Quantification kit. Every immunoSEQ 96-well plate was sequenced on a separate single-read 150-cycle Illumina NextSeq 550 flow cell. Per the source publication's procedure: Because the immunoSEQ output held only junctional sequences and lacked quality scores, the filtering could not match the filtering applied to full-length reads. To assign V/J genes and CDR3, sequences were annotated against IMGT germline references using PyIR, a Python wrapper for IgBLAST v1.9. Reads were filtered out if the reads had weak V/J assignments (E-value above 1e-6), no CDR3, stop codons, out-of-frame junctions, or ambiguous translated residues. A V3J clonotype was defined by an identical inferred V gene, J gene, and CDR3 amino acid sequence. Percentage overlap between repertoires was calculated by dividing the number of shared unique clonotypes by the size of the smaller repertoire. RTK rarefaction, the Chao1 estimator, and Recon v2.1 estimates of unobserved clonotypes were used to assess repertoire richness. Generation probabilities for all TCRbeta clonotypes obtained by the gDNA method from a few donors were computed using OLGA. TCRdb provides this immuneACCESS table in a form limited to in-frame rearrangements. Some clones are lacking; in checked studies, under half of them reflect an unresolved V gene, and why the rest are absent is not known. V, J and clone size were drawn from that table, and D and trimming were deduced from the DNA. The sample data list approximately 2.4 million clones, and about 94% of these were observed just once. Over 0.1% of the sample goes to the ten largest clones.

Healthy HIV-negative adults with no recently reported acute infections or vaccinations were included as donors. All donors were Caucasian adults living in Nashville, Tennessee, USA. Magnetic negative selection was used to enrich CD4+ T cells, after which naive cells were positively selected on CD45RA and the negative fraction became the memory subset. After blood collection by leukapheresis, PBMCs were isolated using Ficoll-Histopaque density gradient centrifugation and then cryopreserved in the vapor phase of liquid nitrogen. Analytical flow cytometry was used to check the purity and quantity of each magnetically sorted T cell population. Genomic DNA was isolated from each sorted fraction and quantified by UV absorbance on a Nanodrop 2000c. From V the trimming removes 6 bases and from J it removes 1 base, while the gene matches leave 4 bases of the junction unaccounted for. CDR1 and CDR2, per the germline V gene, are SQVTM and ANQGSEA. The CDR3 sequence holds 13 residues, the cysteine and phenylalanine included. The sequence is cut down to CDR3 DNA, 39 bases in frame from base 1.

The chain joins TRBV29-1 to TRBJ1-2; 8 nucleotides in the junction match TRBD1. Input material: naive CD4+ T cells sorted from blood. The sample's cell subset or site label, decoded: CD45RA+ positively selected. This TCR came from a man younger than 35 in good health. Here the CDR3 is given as CSVWTGFNYGYTF. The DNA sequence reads TGCAGCGTGTGGACAGGGTTTAACTATGGCTACACCTTC.